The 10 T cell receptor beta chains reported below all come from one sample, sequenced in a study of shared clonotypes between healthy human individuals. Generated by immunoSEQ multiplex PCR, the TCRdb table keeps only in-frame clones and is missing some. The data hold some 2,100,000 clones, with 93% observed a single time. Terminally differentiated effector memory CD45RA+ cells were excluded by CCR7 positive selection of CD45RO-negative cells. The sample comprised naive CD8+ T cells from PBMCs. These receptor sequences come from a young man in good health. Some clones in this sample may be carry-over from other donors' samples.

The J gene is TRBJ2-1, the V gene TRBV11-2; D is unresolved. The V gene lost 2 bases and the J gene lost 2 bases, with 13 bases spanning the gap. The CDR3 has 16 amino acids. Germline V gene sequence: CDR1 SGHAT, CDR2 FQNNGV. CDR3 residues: CASSLNRDITYNEQFF. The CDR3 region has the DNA TGTGCCAGCAGCTTAAATAGAGATATAACCTACAATGAGCAGTTCTTC.

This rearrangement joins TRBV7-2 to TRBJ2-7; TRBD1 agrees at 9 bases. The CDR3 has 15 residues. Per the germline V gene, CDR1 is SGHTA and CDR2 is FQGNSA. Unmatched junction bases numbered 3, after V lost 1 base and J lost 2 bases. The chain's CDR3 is CASSLGRDRAYEQYF. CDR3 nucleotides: TGTGCCAGCAGCTTAGGGAGGGACAGGGCCTACGAGCAGTACTTC. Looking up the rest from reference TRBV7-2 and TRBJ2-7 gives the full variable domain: GAGVSQSPSNKVTEKGKDVELRCDPISGHTALYWYRQSLGQGLEFLIYFQGNSAPDKSGLPSDRFSAERTGGSVSTLTIQRTQQEDSAVYLCASSLGRDRAYEQYFGPGTRLTVT.

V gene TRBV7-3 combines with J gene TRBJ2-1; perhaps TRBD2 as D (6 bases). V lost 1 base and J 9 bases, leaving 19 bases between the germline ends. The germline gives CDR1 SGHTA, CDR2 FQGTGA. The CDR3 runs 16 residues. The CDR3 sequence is CASSLIGFLGEVEQFF. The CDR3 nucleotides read TGTGCCAGCAGCTTAATCGGGTTTTTAGGGGAGGTTGAGCAGTTCTTC. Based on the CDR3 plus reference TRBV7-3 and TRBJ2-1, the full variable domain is GAGVSQTPSNKVTEKGKYVELRCDPISGHTALYWYRQSLGQGPEFLIYFQGTGAADDSGLPNDRFFAVRPEGSVSTLKIQRTERGDSAVYLCASSLIGFLGEVEQFFGPGTRLTVL.

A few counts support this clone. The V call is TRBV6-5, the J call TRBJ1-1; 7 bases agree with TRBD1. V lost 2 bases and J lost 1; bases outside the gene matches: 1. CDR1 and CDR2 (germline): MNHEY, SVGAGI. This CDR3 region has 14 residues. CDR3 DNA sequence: TGTGCCAGCAGTTACAGGGACAGGAACACTGAAGCTTTCTTT. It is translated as CASSYRDRNTEAFF.

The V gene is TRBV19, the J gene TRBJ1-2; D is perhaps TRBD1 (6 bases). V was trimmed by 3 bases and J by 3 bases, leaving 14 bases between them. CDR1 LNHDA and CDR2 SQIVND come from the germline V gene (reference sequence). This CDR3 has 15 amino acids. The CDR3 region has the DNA TGTGCCAGTAGTATTCCCAGGGGCCCGTACTATGGCTACACCTTC. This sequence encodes CASSIPRGPYYGYTF.

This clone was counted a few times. This CDR3 is CASSLRDRGLSEQYF. In nucleotides, the CDR3 is TGTGCCAGCAGCCTCCGGGACAGGGGGCTTAGCGAGCAGTACTTC. The V and J genes are TRBV7-9 and TRBJ2-7, with 12 bases matching TRBD1. The CDR3 runs 15 residues. V lost 5 bases to trimming and J lost 6 bases; unmatched junction nucleotides: 8. From germline, CDR1 is SEHNR and CDR2 FQNEAQ (reference sequence).

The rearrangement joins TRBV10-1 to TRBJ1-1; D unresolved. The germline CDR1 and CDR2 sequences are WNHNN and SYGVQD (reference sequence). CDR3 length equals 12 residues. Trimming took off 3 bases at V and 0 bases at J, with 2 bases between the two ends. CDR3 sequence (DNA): TGCGCCAGCAGTGACCTGAACACTGAAGCTTTCTTT. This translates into CASSDLNTEAFF.

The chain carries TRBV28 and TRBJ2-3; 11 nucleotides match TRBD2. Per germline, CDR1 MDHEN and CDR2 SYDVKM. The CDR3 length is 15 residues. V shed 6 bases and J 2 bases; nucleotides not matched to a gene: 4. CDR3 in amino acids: CASRGLAVLTDTQYF. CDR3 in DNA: TGTGCCAGCAGGGGACTAGCGGTTCTCACAGATACGCAGTATTTT.

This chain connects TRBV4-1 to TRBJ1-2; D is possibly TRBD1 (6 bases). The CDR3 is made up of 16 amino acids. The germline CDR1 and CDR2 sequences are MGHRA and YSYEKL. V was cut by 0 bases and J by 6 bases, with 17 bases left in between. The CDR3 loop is CASSQERQGILNGYTF. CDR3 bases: TGCGCCAGCAGCCAAGAGCGGCAGGGGATACTTAATGGCTACACCTTC.

CDR3 residues: CASSLEGANNQPQHF. In nucleotides, the CDR3 is TGTGCCAGCAGCTTAGAAGGGGCGAACAATCAGCCCCAGCATTTT. This rearrangement joins TRBV7-9 to TRBJ1-5, with a possible D match to TRBD1 (5 bases). CDR3 length: 15 residues. Germline CDR1 and CDR2: SEHNR and FQNEAQ (reference sequence). V was cut by 1 base and J by 3 bases, with 10 bases left in between.